Listed below are T cell receptor beta chains from one sample, sequenced in a study of T-cell reconstitution after alpha-beta-depleted transplantation in children. One entry per CDR3 protein, called by TCRdb with MiXCR from the PCR reads. The sample lists almost 500,000 distinct CDR3 sequences, about 10% occurring once. Sequencing was performed on PBMCs, taken before TCRalphabeta/CD19-depleted stem cell transplant. The receptors stem from a child under 10 years old with inherited bone marrow failure, due to receive a stem cell transplant. Each CDR3 is given with its conserved first and last residue. A D gene is named only where the DNA matches it firmly. A clone size is listed for some rows: how often the clone was seen (once, few, many), or a class if it is expanded.

>TRBD2|TRBV7-9|many|TRBJ2-1
TGTGCCAGCAGGACGAGTTTAGCGGGAGTAGGAAATGAGCAGTTCTTC
CASRTSLAGVGNEQFF
>NA|TRBV27|many|TRBJ1-1
TGTGCCAGCAGTTTAGACCTAAGTAAGGCCGAAGCTTTCTTT
CASSLDLSKAEAFF
>NA|TRBV6-5|many|TRBJ2-7
TGTGCCAGCAGTTACCCCGGTACGAACGAGCAGTACTTC
CASSYPGTNEQYF
>TRBD1|TRBV27|many|TRBJ2-3
TGTGCCAGCAGAAATGACATCCGGGACAGGGGATCCACAGATACGCAGTATTTT
CASRNDIRDRGSTDTQYF
>NA|TRBV27|many|TRBJ2-7
TGTGCCAGCAGTTTAGTGGGGCCGATGGACGAGCAGTACTTC
CASSLVGPMDEQYF
>TRBD2|TRBV20-1|NA|TRBJ2-7
TGCAGCGTGCTAGCGGGTCTTCCCTACGAGCAGTACTTC
CSVLAGLPYEQYF
>TRBD2|TRBV6-1|many|TRBJ2-1
TGTGCCAGCAGTGAATTGGCGGGAGGGCCCTACAATGAGCAGTTCTTC
CASSELAGGPYNEQFF
>TRBD2|TRBV5-1|many|TRBJ2-7
TGCGCCAGCAGCTTACGTACGGGAGGGCCTTATGGCGGCGAGCAGTACTTC
CASSLRTGGPYGGEQYF
>NA|TRBV5-5|many|TRBJ2-2
TGTGCCAGCAGCTTGATACCGAACACCGGGGAGCTGTTTTTT
CASSLIPNTGELFF
>TRBD2|TRBV28|many|TRBJ2-7
TGTGCCAGCAGTTTAATCTCCGGGAGGGCCGCCTACGAGCAGTACTTC
CASSLISGRAAYEQYF
>NA|TRBV5-1|many|TRBJ1-2
TGCGCCAGCAGCTTGGCCCAAGGGGCCCCCTATGGCTACACCTTC
CASSLAQGAPYGYTF
>TRBD1|TRBV7-9|many|TRBJ2-6
TGTGCCAGCAGCTTAGGGAGGACAGGGAATGGGGCCAACGTCCTGACTTTC
CASSLGRTGNGANVLTF
>TRBD2|TRBV6-2/TRBV6-3|few|TRBJ2-1
TGTGCCAGCAGTTACTCGATTCGAAGGACTAGCGAATACAATGAGCAGTTCTTC
CASSYSIRRTSEYNEQFF
>TRBD1|TRBV5-1|many|TRBJ1-2
TGCGCCAGCAGCTTGGTAGTGGGACAGGATGGCTACACCTTC
CASSLVVGQDGYTF
>NA|TRBV27|many|TRBJ1-1
TGTGCCAGCAGTTTACTTCCGGGGCCCACTGAAGCTTTCTTT
CASSLLPGPTEAFF
>TRBD2|TRBV27|many|TRBJ2-7
TGTGCCAGCAGTTTTGGGACGGGAGGGACCTACGAGCAGTACTTC
CASSFGTGGTYEQYF
>TRBD1|TRBV6-5|many|TRBJ2-7
TGTGCCAGCAGTTACTCGACAGGGCCCTCGGGCGAGCAGTACTTC
CASSYSTGPSGEQYF
>NA|TRBV9|many|TRBJ2-7
TGTGCCAGCAGCCGGGGGGCGGCCTACGAGCAGTACTTC
CASSRGAAYEQYF
>TRBD1|TRBV28|many|TRBJ1-5
TGTGCCAGCTCCCTAGGACGGACAGGGCGCGGCAATCAGCCCCAGCATTTT
CASSLGRTGRGNQPQHF
>TRBD1|TRBV7-9|many|TRBJ1-2
TGTGCCAGCAGCCCGCAGGGGGCTGGCTACACCTTC
CASSPQGAGYTF
>TRBD2|TRBV6-1|many|TRBJ2-7
TGTGCCAGCAGCCGGGGGGGAGGCCTGACCTACGAGCAGTACTTC
CASSRGGGLTYEQYF
>TRBD1|TRBV7-2|many|TRBJ1-3
TGTGCCAGCAGCACCCAGACAGGGGGCGGTGGAAACACCATATATTTT
CASSTQTGGGGNTIYF
>NA|TRBV19|NA|TRBJ2-1
TGTGCCAGCCGACCGGGGTCCTACAATGAGCAGTTCTTC
CASRPGSYNEQFF
>NA|TRBV20-1|few|TRBJ1-1
TGCAGTGCTAGCAGAACTGAAGCTTTCTTT
CSASRTEAFF
>TRBD2|TRBV20-1|few|TRBJ2-3
TGCAGTGCTGCAAGTACTAGCGGCAGCACAGATACGCAGTATTTT
CSAASTSGSTDTQYF
>NA|TRBV5-1|many|TRBJ1-1
TGCGCCAGCAGCTTGGTCGGTTACACTGAAGCTTTCTTT
CASSLVGYTEAFF
>TRBD1|TRBV27|many|TRBJ2-7
TGTGCCAGCAGTATTTCAGGGGGCCCTCGAAGAGAGCAGTACTTC
CASSISGGPRREQYF
>TRBD2|TRBV7-2|many|TRBJ2-5
TGTGCCAGCAGCTTAGCACTAGCGGGACCGGACGGGGGGACCCAGTACTTC
CASSLALAGPDGGTQYF
>NA|TRBV3-1|many|TRBJ2-3
TGTGCCAGCAGCTTCAGCATTCCCTACACAGATACGCAGTATTTT
CASSFSIPYTDTQYF
>TRBD2|TRBV4-1|many|TRBJ2-5
TGCGCCAGCAGCCGAGTATGGGGTAGACTAGCGGGAGTCGAAAATGGCGAGACCCAGTACTTC
CASSRVWGRLAGVENGETQYF
>NA|TRBV29-1|many|TRBJ2-1
TGCAGCGTTGAACATCTGCATTCATATGAGCAGTTCTTC
CSVEHLHSYEQFF
>NA|TRBV6-2/TRBV6-3|many|TRBJ2-7
TGTGCCAGCAGTTACCCCTGGGAGGCGACCTACGAGCAGTACTTC
CASSYPWEATYEQYF
>NA|TRBV20-1|many|TRBJ2-7
TGCAGTGCTATTGCCTACGAGCAGTACTTC
CSAIAYEQYF
>NA|TRBV25-1|few|TRBJ1-3
TGTGCCAGCAAAATAGGAAACACCATATATTTT
CASKIGNTIYF
>TRBD2|TRBV30|NA|TRBJ2-3
TGTGCCTGGAGTGTACTAGCGGGCACAGATACGCAGTATTTT
CAWSVLAGTDTQYF
>NA|TRBV19|NA|TRBJ2-7
TGTGCCAGTGCCATGCAGGGCCCCTACGAGCAGTACTTC
CASAMQGPYEQYF
>TRBD2|TRBV27|many|TRBJ2-7
TGTGCCAGCAGTCCTCGGGGTAGCGGGAGAGGCCGGGAGCAGTACTTC
CASSPRGSGRGREQYF
>TRBD2|TRBV20-1|few|TRBJ2-3
TGCAGTGCAGAACTTGCCGGGACTAGCGGTTATCAGGGCACAGATACGCAGTATTTT
CSAELAGTSGYQGTDTQYF
>NA|TRBV9|NA|TRBJ2-2
TGTGCCAGCAGCGTGCAAGGGGCGCGTACCGGGGAGCTGTTTTTT
CASSVQGARTGELFF
>TRBD2|TRBV5-5|many|TRBJ2-5
TGTGCCAGCAGCACCCCAGGGATAGAGACTAGCGGGCGCGAGACCCAGTACTTC
CASSTPGIETSGRETQYF
>NA|TRBV21-1|many|TRBJ2-3
TGTGCCAGCAGCATTCGCGGGAGGGCCTTTTCAGATACGCAGTATTTT
CASSIRGRAFSDTQYF
>NA|TRBV29-1|many|TRBJ2-7
TGCAGCGTTAGGACAGCCAAGAACGAGCAGTACTTC
CSVRTAKNEQYF
>NA|TRBV6-1|NA|TRBJ1-2
TGTGCCGGCCCAGCGGGCCTTATCTATGGCTACACCTTC
CAGPAGLIYGYTF
>TRBD2|TRBV5-4|NA|TRBJ2-5
TGTGCCAGCAGCTTGGTCTTAGCGGGCTTCCCCATCCAAGAGACCCAGTACTTC
CASSLVLAGFPIQETQYF